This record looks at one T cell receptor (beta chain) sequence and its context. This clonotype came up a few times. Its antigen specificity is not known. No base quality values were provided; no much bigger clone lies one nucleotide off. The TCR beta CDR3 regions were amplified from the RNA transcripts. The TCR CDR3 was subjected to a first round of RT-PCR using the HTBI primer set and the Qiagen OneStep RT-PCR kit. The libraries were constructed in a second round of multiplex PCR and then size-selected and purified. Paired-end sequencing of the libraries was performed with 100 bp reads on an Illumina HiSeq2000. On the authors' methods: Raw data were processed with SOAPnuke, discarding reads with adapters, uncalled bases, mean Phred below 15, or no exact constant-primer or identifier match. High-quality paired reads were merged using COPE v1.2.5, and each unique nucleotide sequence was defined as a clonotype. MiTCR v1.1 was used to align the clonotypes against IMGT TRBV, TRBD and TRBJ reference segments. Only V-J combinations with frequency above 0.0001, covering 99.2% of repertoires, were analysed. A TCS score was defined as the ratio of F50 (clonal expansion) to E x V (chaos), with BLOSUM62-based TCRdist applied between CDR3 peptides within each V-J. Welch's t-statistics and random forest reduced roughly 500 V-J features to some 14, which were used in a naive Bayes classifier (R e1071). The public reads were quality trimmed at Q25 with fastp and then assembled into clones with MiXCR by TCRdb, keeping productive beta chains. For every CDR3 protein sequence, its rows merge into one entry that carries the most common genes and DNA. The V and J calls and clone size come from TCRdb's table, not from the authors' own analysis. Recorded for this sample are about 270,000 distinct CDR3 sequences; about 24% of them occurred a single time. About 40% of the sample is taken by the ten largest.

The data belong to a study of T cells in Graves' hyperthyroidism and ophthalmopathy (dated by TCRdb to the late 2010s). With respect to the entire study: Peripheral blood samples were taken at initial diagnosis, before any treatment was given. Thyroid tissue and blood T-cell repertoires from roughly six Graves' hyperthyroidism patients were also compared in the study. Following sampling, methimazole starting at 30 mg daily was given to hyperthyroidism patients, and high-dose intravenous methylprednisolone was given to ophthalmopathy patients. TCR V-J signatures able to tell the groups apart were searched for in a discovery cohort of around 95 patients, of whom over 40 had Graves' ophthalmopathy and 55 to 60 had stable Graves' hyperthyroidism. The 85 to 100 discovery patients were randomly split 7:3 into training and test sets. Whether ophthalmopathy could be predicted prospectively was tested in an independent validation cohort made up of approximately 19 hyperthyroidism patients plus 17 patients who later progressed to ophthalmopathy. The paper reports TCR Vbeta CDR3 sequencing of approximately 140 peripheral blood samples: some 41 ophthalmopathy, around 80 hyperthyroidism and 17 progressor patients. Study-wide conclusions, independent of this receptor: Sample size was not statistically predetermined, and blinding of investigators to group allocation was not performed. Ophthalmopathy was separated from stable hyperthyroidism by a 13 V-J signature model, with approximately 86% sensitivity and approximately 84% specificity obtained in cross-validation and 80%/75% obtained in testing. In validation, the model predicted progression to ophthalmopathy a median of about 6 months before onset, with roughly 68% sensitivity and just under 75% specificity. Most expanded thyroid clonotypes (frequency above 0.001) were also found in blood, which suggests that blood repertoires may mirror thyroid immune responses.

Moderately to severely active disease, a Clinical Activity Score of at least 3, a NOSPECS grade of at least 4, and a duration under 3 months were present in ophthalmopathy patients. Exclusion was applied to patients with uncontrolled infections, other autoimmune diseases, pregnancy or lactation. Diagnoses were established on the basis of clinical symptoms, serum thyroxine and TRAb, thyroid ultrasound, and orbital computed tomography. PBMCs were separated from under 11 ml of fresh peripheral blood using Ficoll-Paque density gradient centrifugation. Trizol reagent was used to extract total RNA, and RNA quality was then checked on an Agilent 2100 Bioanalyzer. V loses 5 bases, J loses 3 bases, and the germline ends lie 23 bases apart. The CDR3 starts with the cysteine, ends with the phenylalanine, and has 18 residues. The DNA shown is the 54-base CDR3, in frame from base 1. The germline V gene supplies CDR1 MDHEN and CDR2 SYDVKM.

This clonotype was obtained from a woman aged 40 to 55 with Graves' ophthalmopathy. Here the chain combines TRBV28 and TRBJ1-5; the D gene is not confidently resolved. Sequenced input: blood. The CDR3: CASSETMDRLYINQPQHF. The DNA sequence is TGTGCCAGCAGTGAAACAATGGATCGACTTTATATCAATCAGCCCCAGCATTTT.